What follows are 30 T cell receptor beta chains derived from one specimen sequenced in a study of OX40 agonist ivuxolimab in advanced cancers. The assay was immunoSEQ multiplex PCR, and TCRdb's table has in-frame clones only and misses some. The table records 75,000 to 100,000 clones, around 90% of them present only once. The sample consisted of CD4+ or CD8+ T cells sorted from blood, taken in a trial of the OX40 agonist ivuxolimab. These receptors were collected from an adult with an advanced solid tumor such as melanoma, head and neck, liver or kidney cancer.

The chain has TRBV28 and TRBJ2-7; 9 positions match TRBD1. The CDR3 is 13 residues long. The V gene end was trimmed by 6 bases and the J gene end by 6 bases; junction bases not matched to a gene: 6. CDR1 MDHEN and CDR2 SYDVKM come from the germline V gene. This CDR3 is CASRGQGTGEQYF. CDR3 sequence (DNA): TGTGCCAGCAGGGGACAGGGTACGGGCGAGCAGTACTTC.

The chain recombines TRBV11-3 with TRBJ2-1, with no clear D. The CDR3 runs 12 residues. The germline V and J ends were trimmed by 0 bases and 6 bases, with 3 bases remaining between them. Germline assignment: CDR1 SGHNT and CDR2 YENEEA. CDR3: CASSLDSNEQFF. The CDR3 DNA sequence: TGTGCCAGCAGCTTAGACTCCAATGAGCAGTTCTTC.

This chain links TRBV11-2 with TRBJ2-1; D gene unclear. CDR1 is SGHAT and CDR2 is FQNNGV in the germline V gene. Trimming removed 3 bases from V and 7 bases from J, with 19 bases in between. This CDR3 region has 16 residues. The CDR3 sequence is CASSLLTLLGDNEQFF. In DNA, the CDR3 is TGTGCCAGCAGCTTGCTGACCCTATTAGGCGATAATGAGCAGTTCTTC.

The chain links TRBV19 to TRBJ1-1; 7 bases line up with TRBD1. The length of the CDR3 is 14 residues. Germline-derived CDR1 and CDR2 are LNHDA and SQIVND (reference sequence). With 4 bases clipped from V and 1 base from J, the junction kept 3 bases outside the gene matches. The CDR3 loop reads CASSSDRANTEAFF. The CDR3 DNA follows: TGTGCCAGTAGTAGCGACAGGGCGAACACTGAAGCTTTCTTT.

This clone showed up just once. The chain uses TRBV6-6 and TRBJ1-2; 7 positions agree with TRBD1. Per the germline V gene, CDR1 is MNHNY and CDR2 is SVGAGI (reference sequence). CDR3 length: 16 residues. Unmatched junction bases numbered 6, after V lost 0 bases and J lost 2 bases. CDR3 region: CASSYSGETGNYGYTF. The CDR3 nucleotides read TGTGCCAGCAGTTACTCGGGAGAGACAGGGAACTATGGCTACACCTTC.

The V gene is TRBV6-1, the J gene TRBJ2-7; D may be TRBD2 (6 bases). The CDR3 extends over 15 amino acids. Trimming stripped 2 bases from V and 1 base from J, with 12 bases between. Germline assignment: CDR1 MNHNS and CDR2 SASEGT. This CDR3 is CASSEPAGRSYEQYF. In DNA, the CDR3 is TGTGCCAGCAGTGAACCAGCGGGCAGATCCTACGAGCAGTACTTC.

V usage is TRBV28 and J usage is TRBJ1-2, with 10 bases matching TRBD1. The CDR3 totals 15 residues. After removal of 5 bases from V and 4 bases from J, the junction contained 7 bases not matched to a gene. The germline V gene has CDR1 MDHEN and CDR2 SYDVKM. The DNA for the CDR3 is TGTGCCAGCAGTGACCGGGACAGGGGCACCTATGGCTACACCTTC. Translated: CASSDRDRGTYGYTF.

The chain recombines TRBV9 with TRBJ1-1; no firm D call. Trimming stripped 4 bases from V and 6 bases from J, with 22 bases between. In germline, CDR1 is SGDLS, CDR2 YYNGEE. This CDR3 contains 16 residues. CDR3 residues: CASSPTPARMGAEAFF. CDR3 sequence (DNA): TGTGCCAGCAGCCCAACCCCTGCCAGGATGGGCGCTGAAGCTTTCTTT.

V usage is TRBV10-3 and J usage is TRBJ2-5; 9 positions match TRBD1. With 6 bases clipped from V and 4 bases from J, the junction kept 3 bases outside the gene matches. The CDR3 is 13 residues long. Germline V lookup: CDR1 ENHRY, CDR2 SYGVKD. CDR3 coding DNA: TGTGCCATCAGAGACAGGGGGTTAGAGACCCAGTACTTC. This encodes CAIRDRGLETQYF.

The DNA of the CDR3 is TGTGCCAGCAGCTTATTGAGAAATGGGAACACCATATATTTT. It translates to CASSLLRNGNTIYF. The V gene is TRBV7-9, the J gene TRBJ1-3; D is uncertain. The CDR3 runs 14 residues. V gave up 2 bases and J gave up 7 bases, with 12 bases separating them. The germline V gene encodes CDR1 SEHNR and CDR2 FQNEAQ (reference sequence).

The chain carries TRBV4-1 and TRBJ1-2; unclear D gene. CDR3 length: 15 residues. With 0 bases removed from V and 4 bases from J, the gap between germline ends came to 12 bases. Looked up from germline, CDR1 is MGHRA and CDR2 is YSYEKL. The CDR3 bases are TGCGCCAGCAGCCAAGATGGGGAGGAAGGCTATGGCTACACCTTC. Translating gives CASSQDGEEGYGYTF.

CDR3 nucleotides: TGTGCCAGCAGCCCCGGGCCAGCTAACTATGGCTACACCTTC. Residues: CASSPGPANYGYTF. The V call is TRBV5-4, the J call TRBJ1-2; D is ambiguous. The V gene's germline CDR1 is SGHNT and CDR2 YYREEE (reference sequence). This CDR3 contains 14 residues. V was cut by 4 bases and J by 0 bases, with 10 bases left in between. Using reference TRBV5-4 and TRBJ1-2 for the parts outside the CDR3, the full variable domain is ETGVTQSPTHLIKTRGQQVTLRCSSQSGHNTVSWYQQALGQGPQFIFQYYREEENGRGNFPPRFSGLQFPNYSSELNVNALELDDSALYLCASSPGPANYGYTFGSGTRLTVV.

Comments on this clone: Compared with germline, one end of the junction differs, possibly owing to a read error. The same CDR3 can be traced to other DNA sequences in this sample. The V call is TRBV7-2, the J call TRBJ2-7; maybe TRBD2 (6 bases). From germline, CDR1 is SGHTA and CDR2 FQGNSA. CDR3 length: 13 residues. The CDR3 loop reads CASSFTSGYEQYF. The CDR3 DNA reads as TGTGCCAGTAGCTTCACCAGCGGGTACGAGCAGTACTTC.

The CDR3 DNA sequence: TGTGCCAGCAGCTTAAGTCTAGCGGGTTACAATGAGCAGTTCTTC. This gives the protein CASSLSLAGYNEQFF. The chain carries TRBV7-2 and TRBJ2-1; TRBD2 agrees at 8 bases. Germline lookup yields CDR1 SGHTA and CDR2 FQGNSA. Unmatched junction bases numbered 4, after V lost 2 bases and J lost 4 bases. The CDR3 runs 15 residues.

In this sample, this clone turned up once. CDR3 in DNA: TGCGCCAGCAGCTTGGCCGGGACAGGGGTCGGGAACACTGAAGCTTTCTTT. Translation gives CASSLAGTGVGNTEAFF. The chain recombines TRBV5-1 with TRBJ1-1, with 10 positions matching TRBD1. Germline assignment: CDR1 SGHRS and CDR2 YFSETQ. The CDR3 is 17 amino acids. V was pared by 0 bases and J by 1 base, with 6 bases of the junction left unmatched.

V usage is TRBV6-5 and J usage is TRBJ1-1; D is unresolved. This CDR3 region has 12 residues. Trimming left V 2 bases short and J 3 bases short, with 4 bases between. The V gene's germline CDR1 is MNHEY and CDR2 SVGAGI. The CDR3 DNA reads as TGTGCCAGCAGTTACCATGACACTGAAGCTTTCTTT. It encodes CASSYHDTEAFF.

The chain uses TRBV7-9 and TRBJ1-2; TRBD1 is a possible D gene (5 bases). The CDR3 sequence is 14 residues long. V lost 1 base and J lost 8, with 14 bases in between. Germline V gives CDR1 SEHNR, CDR2 FQNEAQ (reference sequence). In nucleotides, the CDR3 is TGTGCCAGCAGCTTAGAAGGGGTGGCCTTCGGCTACACCTTC. Protein product: CASSLEGVAFGYTF.

This sequence joins TRBV4-3 and TRBJ1-2; 9 bases align to TRBD1. Germline-derived CDR1 and CDR2 are LGHNA and YSLEER. This CDR3 is built from 17 residues. After removal of 4 bases from V and 4 bases from J, the junction contained 13 bases not matched to a gene. CDR3 in amino acids: CASSRLAGTGYPYGYTF. The DNA of the CDR3 is TGCGCCAGCAGCCGGCTAGCGGGGACAGGGTATCCCTATGGCTACACCTTC.

The chain recombines TRBV18 with TRBJ2-7; possible D gene TRBD2, 5 bases. Trimming stripped 3 bases from V and 0 bases from J, with 9 bases between. The CDR3 is 14 residues long. CDR1 KGHSH and CDR2 LQKENI come from the germline V gene. The chain's CDR3 is CASSPRGDSYEQYF. As DNA, the CDR3 is TGTGCCAGCTCACCCCGGGGAGACTCCTACGAGCAGTACTTC.

J is TRBJ2-2 and V is TRBV2; the D gene is possibly TRBD2 (6 bases). The V gene lost 5 bases and the J gene lost 5 bases, with 12 bases spanning the gap. This CDR3 is built from 14 residues. Germline V gene sequence: CDR1 SNHLY, CDR2 FYNNEI. CDR3 nucleotides: TGTGCCAGCAGTCAGCTAGGGAGGACCGGGGAGCTGTTTTTT. Translated, it gives CASSQLGRTGELFF.

This chain joins TRBV28 and TRBJ1-3, with D tentatively TRBD1 (5 bases). Per germline, CDR1 MDHEN and CDR2 SYDVKM. Trimming stripped 4 bases from V and 3 bases from J, with 10 bases between. The length of the CDR3 is 14 residues. CDR3 region: CASSSTAVGNTIYF. The CDR3, as DNA: TGTGCCAGCAGTTCGACAGCGGTTGGAAACACCATATATTTT.

This clone was seen a single time. The J gene is TRBJ2-1, the V gene TRBV5-6; D is ambiguous. The CDR3 runs to 11 residues. Trimming removed 1 base from V and 9 bases from J, with 5 bases in between. Per the germline V gene, CDR1 is SGHDT and CDR2 is YYEEEE. This CDR3 is CASSLWIEQFF. DNA of the CDR3: TGTGCCAGCAGCTTGTGGATTGAGCAGTTCTTC.

The chain joins TRBV30 to TRBJ2-5; unclear D gene. The V gene's germline CDR1 is GTSNPN and CDR2 SVGIG (reference sequence). The CDR3 totals 12 residues. Trimming pared 7 bases from V and 4 bases from J, leaving 13 bases between. The CDR3 bases are TGTGCCTACGCGGTCAGCAGAGAGACCCAGTACTTC. Amino acid sequence: CAYAVSRETQYF. The full variable domain, rest sourced from reference TRBV30 and TRBJ2-5, is SQTIHQWPATLVQPVGSPLSLECTVEGTSNPNLYWYRQAAGRGLQLLFYSVGIGQISSEVPQNLSASRPQDRQFILSSKKLLLSDSGFYLCAYAVSRETQYFGPGTRLLVL.

This sequence joins TRBV10-3 and TRBJ2-1, with TRBD2 matching over 7 bases. With 0 bases clipped from V and 6 bases from J, the junction kept 20 bases outside the gene matches. Per the germline V gene, CDR1 is ENHRY and CDR2 is SYGVKD. The CDR3 has 20 amino acids. CDR3 in DNA: TGTGCCATCAGTGAGTCTGTTCTCGGGCTAGCGGCCCTAAGGGGCAATGAGCAGTTCTTC. Translation gives CAISESVLGLAALRGNEQFF.

The chain is built from TRBV7-8 and TRBJ2-2, with D possibly matching TRBD2 (5 bases). Germline V gives CDR1 SGHVS, CDR2 FQNEAQ. V was shortened by 4 bases and J by 1 base, with 13 bases between the two germline ends. The length of the CDR3 is 16 residues. CDR3 DNA: TGTGCCAGCAGCTCGGTTGAAGGAGGGAACACCGGGGAGCTGTTTTTT. It translates to CASSSVEGGNTGELFF.

This chain joins TRBV10-2 and TRBJ2-7, with 11 bases lining up with TRBD1. The CDR3 spans 16 residues. Trimming removed 0 bases from V and 6 bases from J; junction bases left unmatched: 7. Germline values: CDR1 WSHSY, CDR2 SAAADI. The CDR3 region has the DNA TGCGCCAGCAGTGAGTCCCGGACAGGGGGCTTCGGCGAGCAGTACGTC. Translated: CASSESRTGGFGEQYV.

This clone was counted a single time. The rearrangement uses TRBV6-6 and TRBJ1-1, with D maybe TRBD1 (6 bases). Germline assignment: CDR1 MNHNY and CDR2 SVGAGI (reference sequence). Between the trimmed V and J ends, which lost 5 bases and 2 bases, there was a span of 9 bases. The CDR3 has 13 residues. In DNA form, the CDR3 reads TGTGCCAGCAGTAGGACAGAAAACACTGAAGCTTTCTTT. Protein product: CASSRTENTEAFF.

Here the CDR3 DNA reads TGCAGCGTGGGAGCGGGAGTCTCCTTGGTAGATACGCAGTATTTT. Protein product: CSVGAGVSLVDTQYF. The chain combines TRBV29-1 with TRBJ2-3; 8 nucleotides agree with TRBD2. The V and J ends lost 6 bases and 5 bases, in that order; junction bases with no gene match: 13. The CDR3 has 15 residues. Looked up from germline, CDR1 is SQVTM and CDR2 is ANQGSEA.

V and J are TRBV18 and TRBJ1-1; D gene ambiguous. The CDR3 runs 16 residues. The germline V and J ends were trimmed by 0 bases and 0 bases, with 11 bases remaining between them. CDR1 is KGHSH, CDR2 LQKENI, per germline. The CDR3 nucleotides are TGTGCCAGCTCACCACCCCGGGCACACATGAACACTGAAGCTTTCTTT. Translation gives CASSPPRAHMNTEAFF.

V is TRBV10-3 and J is TRBJ1-3; unclear D gene. The CDR3 is made up of 14 amino acids. Trimming shortened V by 6 bases and J by 2 bases, and 11 bases separated the two germline ends. Germline-derived CDR1 and CDR2 are ENHRY and SYGVKD. In nucleotides, the CDR3 is TGTGCCATCAGAGGTTGGGCTGCTGGAAACACCATATATTTT. Translation: CAIRGWAAGNTIYF.